The table lists the clone carrying this T cell receptor (beta chain) with a count of one. Its antigen remains unknown. The data were obtained in a study of PD-L1 blockade in urothelial cancer. The wider study: Analyses were performed on blood at 3 weeks after treatment start (the second dose) and at 6 weeks.

The time point denotes: pretreatment peripheral blood. Whole-study results and caveats: Blood TCR clonality below the median before treatment was a predictor of better survival.

There are 15 residues in the CDR3. Some clones are missing from TCRdb's copy, which holds only in-frame ones; the method was immunoSEQ multiplex PCR. The data contain around 86,000 clones, around four fifths of them singletons. Source: PBMCs, taken around atezolizumab (anti-PD-L1) treatment. The chain recombines TRBV21-1 with TRBJ1-4; the table's D call TRBD1 went unverified against the DNA. TRBV21-1 is an annotated pseudogene. The TCR sequence derives from a middle-aged man with urothelial cancer. The CDR3 sequence: CASSKEGRNREKLFF. For the CDR3, the DNA is TGTGCCAGCAGCAAAGAAGGCCGAAACAGGGAAAAACTGTTTTTT.